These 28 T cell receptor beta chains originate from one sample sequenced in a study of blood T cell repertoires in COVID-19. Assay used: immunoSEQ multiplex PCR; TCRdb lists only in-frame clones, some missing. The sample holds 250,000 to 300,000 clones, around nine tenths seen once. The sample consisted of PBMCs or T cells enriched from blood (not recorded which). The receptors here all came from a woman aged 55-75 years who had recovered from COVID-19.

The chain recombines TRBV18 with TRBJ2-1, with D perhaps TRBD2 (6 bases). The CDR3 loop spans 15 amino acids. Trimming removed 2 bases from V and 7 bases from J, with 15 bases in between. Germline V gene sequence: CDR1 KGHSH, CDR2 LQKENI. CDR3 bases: TGTGCCAGCTCACCAGCGGGGCCTCAGTTGAATGAGCAGTTCTTC. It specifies CASSPAGPQLNEQFF. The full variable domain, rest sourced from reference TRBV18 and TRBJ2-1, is NAGVMQNPRHLVRRRGQEARLRCSPMKGHSHVYWYRQLPEEGLKFMVYLQKENIIDESGMPKERFSAEFPKEGPSILRIQQVVRGDSAAYFCASSPAGPQLNEQFFGPGTRLTVL.

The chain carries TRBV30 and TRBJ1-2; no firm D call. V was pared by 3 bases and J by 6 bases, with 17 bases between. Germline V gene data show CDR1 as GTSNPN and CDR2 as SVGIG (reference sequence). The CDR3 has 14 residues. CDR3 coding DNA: TGTGCCTGGAGCCCTCCACCAGAGGGTGATGGCTACACCTTC. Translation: CAWSPPPEGDGYTF.

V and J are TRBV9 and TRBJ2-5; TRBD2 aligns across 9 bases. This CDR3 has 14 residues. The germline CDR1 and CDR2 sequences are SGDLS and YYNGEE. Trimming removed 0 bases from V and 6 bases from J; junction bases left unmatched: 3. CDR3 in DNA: TGTGCCAGCAGCGTAGCAGCGGGGGGACAGACCCAGTACTTC. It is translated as CASSVAAGGQTQYF.

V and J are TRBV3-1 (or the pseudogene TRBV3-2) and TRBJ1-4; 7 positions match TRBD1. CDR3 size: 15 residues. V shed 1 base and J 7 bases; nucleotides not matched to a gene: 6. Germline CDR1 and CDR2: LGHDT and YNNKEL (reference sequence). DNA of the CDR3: TGTGCCAGCAGCCAAGTTAGACAGGGATCTGAAAAACTGTTTTTT. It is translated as CASSQVRQGSEKLFF.

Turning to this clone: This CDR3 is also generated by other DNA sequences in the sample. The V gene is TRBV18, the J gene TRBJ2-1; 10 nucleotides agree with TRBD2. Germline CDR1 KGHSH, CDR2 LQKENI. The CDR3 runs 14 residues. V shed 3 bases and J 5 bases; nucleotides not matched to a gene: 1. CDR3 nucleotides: TGTGCCAGCTCACCCCTAGCGGGAGACAATGAGCAGTTCTTC. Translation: CASSPLAGDNEQFF.

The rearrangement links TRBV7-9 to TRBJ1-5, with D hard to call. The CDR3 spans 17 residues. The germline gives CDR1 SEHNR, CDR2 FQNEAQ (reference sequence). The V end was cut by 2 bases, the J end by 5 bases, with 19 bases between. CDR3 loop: CASSLFSSTQSYQPQHF. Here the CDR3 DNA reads TGTGCCAGCAGCTTATTTTCTTCGACTCAATCCTATCAGCCCCAGCATTTT. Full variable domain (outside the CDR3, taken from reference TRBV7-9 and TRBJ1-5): DTGVSQNPRHKITKRGQNVTFRCDPISEHNRLYWYRQTLGQGPEFLTYFQNEAQLEKSRLLSDRFSAERPKGSFSTLEIQRTEQGDSAMYLCASSLFSSTQSYQPQHFGDGTRLSIL.

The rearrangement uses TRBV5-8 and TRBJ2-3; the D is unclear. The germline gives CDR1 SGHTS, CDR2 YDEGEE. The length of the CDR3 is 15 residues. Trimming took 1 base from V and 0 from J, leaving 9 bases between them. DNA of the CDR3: TGTGCCAGCAGCTTGTCTGCGGTTAGCACAGATACGCAGTATTTT. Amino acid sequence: CASSLSAVSTDTQYF.

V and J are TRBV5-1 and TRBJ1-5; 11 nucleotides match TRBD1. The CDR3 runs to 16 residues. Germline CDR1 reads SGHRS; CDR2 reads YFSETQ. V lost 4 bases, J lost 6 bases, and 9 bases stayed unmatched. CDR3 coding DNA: TGCGCCAGCAGCGATGGACAGGGGGCCGGCGGTCAGCCCCAGCATTTT. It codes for CASSDGQGAGGQPQHF.

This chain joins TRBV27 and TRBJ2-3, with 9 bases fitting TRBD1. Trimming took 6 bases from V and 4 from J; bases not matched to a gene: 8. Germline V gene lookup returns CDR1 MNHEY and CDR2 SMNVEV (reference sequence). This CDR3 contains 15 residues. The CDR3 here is CASSRHGTGPDTQYF. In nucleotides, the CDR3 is TGTGCCAGCAGCCGCCATGGGACAGGGCCAGATACGCAGTATTTT.

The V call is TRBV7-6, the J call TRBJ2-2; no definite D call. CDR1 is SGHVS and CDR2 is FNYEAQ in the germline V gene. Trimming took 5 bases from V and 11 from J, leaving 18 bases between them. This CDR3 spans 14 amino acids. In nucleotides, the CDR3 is TGTGCCAGCAGCCTTGCGGCCGGCGGTAGAGAGCTGTTTTTT. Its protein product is CASSLAAGGRELFF.

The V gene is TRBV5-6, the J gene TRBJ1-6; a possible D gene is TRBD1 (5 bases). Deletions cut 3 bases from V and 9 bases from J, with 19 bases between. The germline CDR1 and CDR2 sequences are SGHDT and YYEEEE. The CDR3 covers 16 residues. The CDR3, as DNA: TGTGCCAGCAGCTCACGAGGGGCGGGGGGATTTTCACCCCTCCACTTT. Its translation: CASSSRGAGGFSPLHF.

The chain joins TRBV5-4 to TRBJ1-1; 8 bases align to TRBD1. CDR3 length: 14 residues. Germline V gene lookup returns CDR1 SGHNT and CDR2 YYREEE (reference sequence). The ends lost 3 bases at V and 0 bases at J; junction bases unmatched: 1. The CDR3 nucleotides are TGTGCCAGCAGCTCACAGGGGGTGAACACTGAAGCTTTCTTT. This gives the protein CASSSQGVNTEAFF.

The CDR3: CASSELADGETQYF. CDR3 bases: TGTGCCAGTAGTGAATTAGCGGACGGAGAGACCCAGTACTTC. V gene TRBV19 combines with J gene TRBJ2-5, with D maybe TRBD2 (6 bases). The CDR3 sequence is 14 residues long. Trimming removed 5 bases from V and 4 bases from J, with 14 bases in between. Germline loops: CDR1 LNHDA, CDR2 SQIVND (reference sequence).

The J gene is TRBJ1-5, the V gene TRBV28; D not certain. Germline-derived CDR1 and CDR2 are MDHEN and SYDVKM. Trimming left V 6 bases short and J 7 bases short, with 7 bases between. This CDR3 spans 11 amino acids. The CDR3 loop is CASSGRQPQHF. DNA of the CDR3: TGTGCCAGCAGCGGGAGGCAGCCCCAGCATTTT.

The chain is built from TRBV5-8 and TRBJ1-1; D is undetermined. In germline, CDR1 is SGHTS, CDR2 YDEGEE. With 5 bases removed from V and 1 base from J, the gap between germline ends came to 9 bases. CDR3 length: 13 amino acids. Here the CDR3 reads CASSRSGNTEAFF. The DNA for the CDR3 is TGTGCCAGCAGTAGGTCAGGGAACACTGAAGCTTTCTTT.

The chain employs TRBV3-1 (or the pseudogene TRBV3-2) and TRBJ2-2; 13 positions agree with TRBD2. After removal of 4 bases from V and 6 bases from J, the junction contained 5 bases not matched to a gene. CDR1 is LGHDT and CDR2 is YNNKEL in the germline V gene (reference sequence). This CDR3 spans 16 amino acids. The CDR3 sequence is CASSRSLAGGPGELFF. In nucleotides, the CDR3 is TGTGCCAGCAGCCGATCACTAGCGGGGGGGCCCGGGGAGCTGTTTTTT.

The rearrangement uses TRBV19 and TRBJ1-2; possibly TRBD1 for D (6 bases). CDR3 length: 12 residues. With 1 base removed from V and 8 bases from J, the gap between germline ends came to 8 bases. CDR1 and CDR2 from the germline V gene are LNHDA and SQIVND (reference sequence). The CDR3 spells CASSIAGEGYTF. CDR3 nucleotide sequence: TGTGCCAGTAGTATAGCAGGGGAAGGCTACACCTTC.

CDR3 protein: CASSWTSGNYEQYF. The DNA of the CDR3 is TGTGCCAGCAGTTGGACTAGCGGGAACTACGAGCAGTACTTC. The V and J genes are TRBV2 and TRBJ2-7, with 12 bases that match TRBD2. J lost 3 bases, V lost 5 bases, and 2 bases had no gene match. Germline V gene lookup returns CDR1 SNHLY and CDR2 FYNNEI. The CDR3 extends over 14 amino acids. The variable domain in full, with the rest retrieved from reference TRBV2 and TRBJ2-7, is EPEVTQTPSHQVTQMGQEVILRCVPISNHLYFYWYRQILGQKVEFLVSFYNNEISEKSEIFDDQFSVERPDGSNFTLKIRSTKLEDSAMYFCASSWTSGNYEQYFGPGTRLTVT.

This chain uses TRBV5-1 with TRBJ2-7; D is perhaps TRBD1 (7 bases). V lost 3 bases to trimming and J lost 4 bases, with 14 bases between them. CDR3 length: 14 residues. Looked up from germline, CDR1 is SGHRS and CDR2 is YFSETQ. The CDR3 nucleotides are TGCGCCAGCAGCTCGACAGGGCGGGGATACGAGCAGTACTTC. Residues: CASSSTGRGYEQYF.

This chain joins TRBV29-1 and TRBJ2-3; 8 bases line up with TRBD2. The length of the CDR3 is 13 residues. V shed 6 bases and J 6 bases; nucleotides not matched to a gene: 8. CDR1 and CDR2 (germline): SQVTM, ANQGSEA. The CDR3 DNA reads TGCAGCGTGGCGGGGGGTCCCAGGGATACGCAGTATTTT. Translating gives CSVAGGPRDTQYF.

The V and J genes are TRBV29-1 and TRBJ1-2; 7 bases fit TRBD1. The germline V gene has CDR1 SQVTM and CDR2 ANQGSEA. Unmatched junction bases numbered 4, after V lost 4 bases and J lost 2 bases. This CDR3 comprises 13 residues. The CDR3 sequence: CSVARQGNYGYTF. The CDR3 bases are TGCAGCGTTGCTCGACAGGGCAACTATGGCTACACCTTC.

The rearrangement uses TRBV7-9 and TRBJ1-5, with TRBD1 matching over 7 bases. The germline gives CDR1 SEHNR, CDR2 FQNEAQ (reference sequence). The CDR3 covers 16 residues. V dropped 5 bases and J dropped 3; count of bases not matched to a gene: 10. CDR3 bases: TGTGCCAGCAGCCAAGGGACAGCGAAACTCAATCAGCCCCAGCATTTT. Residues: CASSQGTAKLNQPQHF.

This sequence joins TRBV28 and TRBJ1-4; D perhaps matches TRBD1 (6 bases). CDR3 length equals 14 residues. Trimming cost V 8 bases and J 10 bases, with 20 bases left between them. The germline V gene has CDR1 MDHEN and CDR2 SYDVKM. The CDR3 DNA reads TGTGCCAGCTCCCCTGGGGGCATGATGGGAAAACTGTTTTTT. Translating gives CASSPGGMMGKLFF.

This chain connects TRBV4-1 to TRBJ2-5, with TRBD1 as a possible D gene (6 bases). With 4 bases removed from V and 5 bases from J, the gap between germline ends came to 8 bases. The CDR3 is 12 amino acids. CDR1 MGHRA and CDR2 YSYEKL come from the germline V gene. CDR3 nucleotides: TGCGCCAGCAGCCCCCAGGGGGAGACCCAGTACTTC. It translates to CASSPQGETQYF.

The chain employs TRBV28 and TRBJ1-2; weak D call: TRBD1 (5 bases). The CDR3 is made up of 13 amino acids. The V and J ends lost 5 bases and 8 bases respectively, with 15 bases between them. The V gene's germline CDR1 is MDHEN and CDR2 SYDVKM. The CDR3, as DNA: TGTGCCAGCAGTGTGGCCAGGGTAAACGGCTACACCTTC. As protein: CASSVARVNGYTF.

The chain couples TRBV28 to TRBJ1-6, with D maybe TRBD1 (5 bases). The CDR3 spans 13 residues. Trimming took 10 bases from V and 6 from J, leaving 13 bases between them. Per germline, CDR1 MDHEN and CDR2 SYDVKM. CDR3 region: CATQRGVNSPLHF. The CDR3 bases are TGTGCCACCCAACGGGGGGTTAATTCACCCCTCCACTTT.

The CDR3 DNA follows: TGCAGCGTGGTACAGGGTAGGGGCACTGAAGCTTTCTTT. This encodes CSVVQGRGTEAFF. The rearrangement joins TRBV29-1 to TRBJ1-1; D might be TRBD1 (6 bases). The CDR3 contains 13 residues. Per germline, CDR1 SQVTM and CDR2 ANQGSEA. V was trimmed by 6 bases and J by 4 bases, leaving 15 bases between them.

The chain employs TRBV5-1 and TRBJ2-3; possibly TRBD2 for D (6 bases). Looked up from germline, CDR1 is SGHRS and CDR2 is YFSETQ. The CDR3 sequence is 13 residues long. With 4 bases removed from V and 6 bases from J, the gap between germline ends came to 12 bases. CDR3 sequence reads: CASSGEVRDTQYF. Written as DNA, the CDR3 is TGCGCCAGCAGCGGGGAGGTTCGGGATACGCAGTATTTT.